These 28 T cell receptor beta chains originate from one sample sequenced in a study of shared clonotypes between healthy human individuals. Selected positively for CCR7 and CD45RO-negative, naive CD8 cells excluded terminally differentiated effector memory CD45RA+ cells. Sequencing was performed with immunoSEQ multiplex PCR; in TCRdb, only in-frame clones are kept and a portion is missing. The profile shows just over 2,000,000 clones, about 95% of them singletons. Sequencing was done on a sample of naive CD8+ T cells sorted from blood. The receptors were gathered from a man between 18 and 35 years old in good health.

Regarding this clone: Other DNA sequences in this sample translate to the same CDR3. The chain carries TRBV5-1 and TRBJ1-1; D possibly corresponds to TRBD1 (6 bases). In germline, CDR1 is SGHRS, CDR2 YFSETQ. Trimming left V 0 bases short and J 4 bases short, with 13 bases between. This CDR3 contains 15 residues. The CDR3 reads CASSLEGGLSTEAFF. DNA for the CDR3: TGCGCCAGCAGCTTGGAGGGGGGCTTGAGCACTGAAGCTTTCTTT.

The chain carries TRBV9 and TRBJ2-7, with D unclear. Germline CDR1 SGDLS, CDR2 YYNGEE. V shed 2 bases and J shed 6 bases, with 15 bases lying between them. The CDR3 runs to 14 residues. CDR3 in amino acids: CASSVGLATPEQYF. The CDR3 bases are TGTGCCAGCAGCGTCGGGCTGGCTACTCCCGAGCAGTACTTC.

The chain employs TRBV28 and TRBJ2-7; a weak D match, TRBD2 (7 bases). Germline values: CDR1 MDHEN, CDR2 SYDVKM. This CDR3 comprises 13 residues. V was clipped by 10 bases and J by 5 bases, with 18 bases between them. The CDR3 is CATLGGGDNEQYF. Written as DNA, the CDR3 is TGTGCCACCTTAGGGGGGGGTGATAACGAGCAGTACTTC. Based on the CDR3 plus reference TRBV28 and TRBJ2-7, the full variable domain is DVKVTQSSRYLVKRTGEKVFLECVQDMDHENMFWYRQDPGLGLRLIYFSYDVKMKEKGDIPEGYSVSREKKERFSLILESASTNQTSMYLCATLGGGDNEQYFGPGTRLTVT.

A remark on this clone: In the same sample, other DNA sequences code for this CDR3. This chain connects TRBV9 to TRBJ2-5; 11 bases match TRBD2. The length of the CDR3 is 16 residues. With V trimmed by 3 bases and J by 2 bases, 6 bases remained unmatched. Germline assignment: CDR1 SGDLS and CDR2 YYNGEE. The CDR3 region is CASSEGTSGYQETQYF. DNA of the CDR3: TGTGCCAGCAGCGAGGGGACTAGCGGTTATCAAGAGACCCAGTACTTC.

As concerns this clone: The identical CDR3 is also encoded by other nucleotide sequences in the sample. The chain combines TRBV28 with TRBJ1-1; D is perhaps TRBD1 (6 bases). Trimming removed 2 bases from V and 4 bases from J, with 8 bases in between. The CDR3 length is 13 residues. Germline V lookup: CDR1 MDHEN, CDR2 SYDVKM. The CDR3 DNA is TGTGCCAGCAGTTTAAGGGGGACCACTGAAGCTTTCTTT. As protein: CASSLRGTTEAFF. Full variable domain (outside the CDR3, taken from reference TRBV28 and TRBJ1-1): DVKVTQSSRYLVKRTGEKVFLECVQDMDHENMFWYRQDPGLGLRLIYFSYDVKMKEKGDIPEGYSVSREKKERFSLILESASTNQTSMYLCASSLRGTTEAFFGQGTRLTVV.

This clone has just one count. The chain couples TRBV4-1 to TRBJ2-7, with 7 bases matching TRBD1. This CDR3 region has 15 residues. J was trimmed by 1 base and V by 2 bases; bases with no gene match: 5. In germline, CDR1 is MGHRA, CDR2 YSYEKL. CDR3 protein: CASSQRRTGSYEQYF. Written as DNA, the CDR3 is TGCGCCAGCAGCCAACGACGGACAGGTTCCTACGAGCAGTACTTC.

The V gene is TRBV5-6, the J gene TRBJ2-7; D possibly corresponds to TRBD2 (5 bases). The germline CDR1 and CDR2 sequences are SGHDT and YYEEEE. The CDR3 extends over 14 amino acids. Trimming stripped 4 bases from V and 5 bases from J, with 16 bases between. The CDR3 sequence is CASSAAGVLNEQYF. The CDR3 coding sequence is TGTGCCAGCAGCGCCGCCGGGGTTCTCAACGAGCAGTACTTC.

This chain links TRBV2 with TRBJ2-6; D is undetermined. The CDR3 consists of 16 residues. Germline-derived CDR1 and CDR2 are SNHLY and FYNNEI. Between the trimmed V and J ends, which lost 3 bases and 0 bases, there was a span of 9 bases. CDR3 amino acids: CASSDPFNSGANVLTF. The CDR3 DNA reads as TGTGCCAGCAGTGACCCGTTCAACTCTGGGGCCAACGTCCTGACTTTC.

The CDR3 sequence: CASSPWRGGPGETQYF. The CDR3, as DNA: TGTGCCAGCAGCCCCTGGCGGGGAGGGCCTGGAGAGACCCAGTACTTC. The V gene is TRBV9, the J gene TRBJ2-5, with TRBD2 matching over 7 bases. Germline V gene sequence: CDR1 SGDLS, CDR2 YYNGEE. J was trimmed by 4 bases and V by 4 bases; bases with no gene match: 13. The CDR3 runs 16 residues.

The V and J genes are TRBV19 and TRBJ2-7; D unclear. The germline V gene has CDR1 LNHDA and CDR2 SQIVND (reference sequence). With 1 base removed from V and 3 bases from J, the gap between germline ends came to 13 bases. The CDR3 is 15 residues long. The CDR3 here is CASSIGAGFYYEQYF. CDR3 DNA sequence: TGTGCCAGTAGTATAGGGGCAGGATTTTACTACGAGCAGTACTTC.

The genes are TRBV19 and TRBJ1-2, with a possible D match to TRBD1 (5 bases). Trimming stripped 9 bases from V and 2 bases from J, with 19 bases between. This CDR3 contains 15 residues. Germline V gene lookup returns CDR1 LNHDA and CDR2 SQIVND (reference sequence). CDR3 region: CASNQFQGSNYGYTF. CDR3 coding DNA: TGTGCCAGCAACCAGTTCCAGGGATCAAACTATGGCTACACCTTC.

For this clone: Different DNA sequences within this sample yield the same CDR3. The rearrangement uses TRBV27 and TRBJ2-3, with D possibly matching TRBD1 (6 bases). Trimming took off 6 bases at V and 2 bases at J, with 9 bases between the two ends. CDR1 is MNHEY and CDR2 is SMNVEV in the germline V gene (reference sequence). The CDR3 sequence is 13 residues long. This CDR3 reads CASRGQLTDTQYF. DNA for the CDR3: TGTGCCAGCAGAGGACAGCTCACAGATACGCAGTATTTT.

The rearrangement links TRBV10-3 to TRBJ2-1, with unresolved D. Trimming stripped 2 bases from V and 3 bases from J, with 11 bases between. Per germline, CDR1 ENHRY and CDR2 SYGVKD. This CDR3 has 15 amino acids. Here the CDR3 reads CAISEEEWSYNEQFF. CDR3 nucleotide sequence: TGTGCCATCAGTGAGGAGGAATGGAGCTACAATGAGCAGTTCTTC.

The chain combines TRBV27 with TRBJ2-2, with 9 bases identical to TRBD2. Germline V gene data show CDR1 as MNHEY and CDR2 as SMNVEV (reference sequence). Unmatched junction bases numbered 7, after V lost 3 bases and J lost 5 bases. The CDR3 is 16 amino acids. The CDR3 spells CASSLSSGKWTGELFF. In DNA form, the CDR3 reads TGTGCCAGCAGTTTGTCTAGCGGGAAGTGGACCGGGGAGCTGTTTTTT.

The chain has TRBV27 and TRBJ2-7, with D perhaps matching TRBD2 (5 bases). Germline-derived CDR1 and CDR2 are MNHEY and SMNVEV (reference sequence). The CDR3 is 16 amino acids. Trimming shortened V by 5 bases and J by 2 bases, and 19 bases separated the two germline ends. Written as DNA, the CDR3 is TGTGCCAGCAGTCCCTCTAAACTTGGGGAGCCCTACGAGCAGTACTTC. It specifies CASSPSKLGEPYEQYF.

The chain links TRBV2 to TRBJ1-5, with D perhaps TRBD1 (6 bases). Germline lookup yields CDR1 SNHLY and CDR2 FYNNEI. The CDR3 sequence is 13 residues long. V lost 3 bases, J lost 5 bases, and 8 bases lay in between. CDR3 nucleotides: TGTGCCAGCAGTGACAGGGGATATCAGCCCCAGCATTTT. This gives the protein CASSDRGYQPQHF.

This chain connects TRBV10-3 to TRBJ2-7; D uncertain. CDR1 is ENHRY, CDR2 SYGVKD, per germline. Trimming removed 10 bases from V and 0 bases from J, with 13 bases in between. This CDR3 comprises 13 residues. CDR3 sequence reads: CASSGGGSYEQYF. The CDR3 DNA is TGTGCCAGCTCAGGCGGTGGCTCCTACGAGCAGTACTTC.

The rearrangement joins TRBV19 to TRBJ1-5; tentatively, D is TRBD1 (5 bases). The V end lost 1 base, the J end lost 9 bases, and 16 bases lay between the germline ends. The CDR3 is 15 residues long. Germline V CDR1 and CDR2: LNHDA, SQIVND (reference sequence). This CDR3 is CASSIVGGVDVPQHF. CDR3 DNA sequence: TGTGCCAGTAGTATAGTAGGAGGGGTAGATGTGCCCCAGCATTTT.

The chain uses TRBV4-1 and TRBJ1-5; D ambiguous. From germline, CDR1 is MGHRA and CDR2 YSYEKL. The CDR3 runs 15 residues. With 1 base removed from V and 1 base from J, the gap between germline ends came to 8 bases. In DNA, the CDR3 is TGCGCCAGCAGCCAAGGGGTGGGGAGCAATCAGCCCCAGCATTTT. Translated: CASSQGVGSNQPQHF.

V gene TRBV27 combines with J gene TRBJ2-1, with 9 bases aligning to TRBD2. The CDR3 extends over 16 amino acids. V was pared by 4 bases and J by 5 bases, with 9 bases of the junction left unmatched. The germline V gene has CDR1 MNHEY and CDR2 SMNVEV (reference sequence). CDR3 sequence reads: CASSSLSSGVDNEQFF. In DNA, the CDR3 is TGTGCCAGCAGTTCTCTCTCTAGCGGGGTAGACAATGAGCAGTTCTTC.

The table lists this clone with a count of one. The V and J genes are TRBV5-8 and TRBJ2-1; D is perhaps TRBD2 (6 bases). The V gene's germline CDR1 is SGHTS and CDR2 YDEGEE. V was cut by 5 bases and J by 3 bases, with 9 bases left in between. The CDR3 runs 13 residues. CDR3 in DNA: TGTGCCAGCAGGTTTAGCGGCTACAATGAGCAGTTCTTC. It is translated as CASRFSGYNEQFF. Full variable domain (missing parts from reference TRBV5-8 and TRBJ2-1): EAGVTQSPTHLIKTRGQQATLRCSPISGHTSVYWYQQALGLGLQFLLWYDEGEERNRGNFPPRFSGRQFPNYSSELNVNALELEDSALYLCASRFSGYNEQFFGPGTRLTVL.

This chain links TRBV7-9 with TRBJ2-7, with TRBD2 as a possible D gene (5 bases). CDR1 and CDR2 from the germline V gene are SEHNR and FQNEAQ (reference sequence). The ends were cut back, 5 bases at V and 2 bases at J, with 10 bases in the middle. The CDR3 consists of 13 residues. The chain's CDR3 is CASSKTNTYEQYF. The DNA for the CDR3 is TGTGCCAGCAGCAAGACTAATACCTACGAGCAGTACTTC.

In regard to this clone: A read error may produce the germline difference seen at one junction end. The rearrangement joins TRBV11-2 to TRBJ2-2; D is ambiguous. Germline V gives CDR1 SGHAT, CDR2 FQNNGV. The CDR3 runs 14 residues. This CDR3 is CASSLEGNPGELFF. The CDR3 DNA follows: TGTGCCAGCAGCTTAGAGGGGAACCCCGGGGAGCTGTTTTTT.

This chain uses TRBV27 with TRBJ2-7; the D is unclear. The V and J ends lost 2 bases and 0 bases respectively, with 8 bases between them. CDR1 is MNHEY and CDR2 is SMNVEV in the germline V gene (reference sequence). The CDR3 sequence is 14 residues long. CDR3 DNA: TGTGCCAGCAGTTTAATCGCAGCCTCCTACGAGCAGTACTTC. This translates into CASSLIAASYEQYF.

Notes on this clone: At the DNA level, this CDR3 is encoded by other sequences in the same sample as well. The gene calls are TRBV6-5 and TRBJ2-2, with TRBD2 as a possible D gene (6 bases). The CDR3 loop spans 13 amino acids. The V end lost 0 bases, the J end lost 7 bases, and 6 bases lay between the germline ends. Germline assignment: CDR1 MNHEY and CDR2 SVGAGI. CDR3 loop: CASSYSGGGELFF. The CDR3 bases are TGTGCCAGCAGTTACTCGGGGGGCGGGGAGCTGTTTTTT.

The chain uses TRBV9 and TRBJ1-2, with D uncertain. Germline values: CDR1 SGDLS, CDR2 YYNGEE. The CDR3 totals 14 residues. The V end was cut by 2 bases, the J end by 0 bases, with 8 bases between. The CDR3: CASSVLRANYGYTF. The CDR3 DNA reads TGTGCCAGCAGCGTTCTCAGAGCTAACTATGGCTACACCTTC.

The chain couples TRBV6-5 to TRBJ2-5, with D possibly matching TRBD1 (6 bases). This CDR3 comprises 14 residues. Germline loops: CDR1 MNHEY, CDR2 SVGAGI. V was cut by 4 bases and J by 1 base, with 10 bases left in between. This CDR3 is CASSSQGTQETQYF. The CDR3 DNA reads TGTGCCAGCAGTTCGCAGGGGACCCAAGAGACCCAGTACTTC.

This clone was observed a single time. The same CDR3 arises from other DNA sequences in this sample as well. The CDR3 nucleotides are TGTGCCAGCAGTTACTCAGGGGGCTATAATTCACCCCTCCACTTT. Translation: CASSYSGGYNSPLHF. The chain uses TRBV6-5 and TRBJ1-6, with TRBD1 as a possible D gene (6 bases). Germline assignment: CDR1 MNHEY and CDR2 SVGAGI. V lost 0 bases to trimming and J lost 3 bases, with 6 bases between them. The CDR3 is 15 amino acids.